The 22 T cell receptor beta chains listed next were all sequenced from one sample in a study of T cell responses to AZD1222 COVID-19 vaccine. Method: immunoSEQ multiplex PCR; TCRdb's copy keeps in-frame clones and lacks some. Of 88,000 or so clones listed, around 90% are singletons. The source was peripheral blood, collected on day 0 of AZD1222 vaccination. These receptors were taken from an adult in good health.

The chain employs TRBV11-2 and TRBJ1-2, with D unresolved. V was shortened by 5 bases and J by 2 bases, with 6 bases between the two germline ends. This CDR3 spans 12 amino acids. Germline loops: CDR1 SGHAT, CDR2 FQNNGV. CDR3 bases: TGTGCCAGCAGCCAACTAAACTATGGCTACACCTTC. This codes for CASSQLNYGYTF.

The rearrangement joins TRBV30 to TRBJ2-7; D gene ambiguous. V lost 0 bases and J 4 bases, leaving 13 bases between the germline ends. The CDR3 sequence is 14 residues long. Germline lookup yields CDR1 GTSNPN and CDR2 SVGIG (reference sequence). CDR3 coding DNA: TGTGCCTGGAGTGTCGCCCGGGCTAGGTACGAGCAGTACTTC. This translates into CAWSVARARYEQYF.

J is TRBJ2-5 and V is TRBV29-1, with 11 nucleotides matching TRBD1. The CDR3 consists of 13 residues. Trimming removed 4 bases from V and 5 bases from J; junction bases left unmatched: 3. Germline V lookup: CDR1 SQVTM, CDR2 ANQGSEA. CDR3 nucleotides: TGCAGCGTTGGGGACAGGGGGGAGGAGACCCAGTACTTC. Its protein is CSVGDRGEETQYF. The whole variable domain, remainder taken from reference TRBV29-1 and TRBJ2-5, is SAVISQKPSRDICQRGTSLTIQCQVDSQVTMMFWYRQQPGQSLTLIATANQGSEATYESGFVIDKFPISRPNLTFSTLTVSNMSPEDSSIYLCSVGDRGEETQYFGPGTRLLVL.

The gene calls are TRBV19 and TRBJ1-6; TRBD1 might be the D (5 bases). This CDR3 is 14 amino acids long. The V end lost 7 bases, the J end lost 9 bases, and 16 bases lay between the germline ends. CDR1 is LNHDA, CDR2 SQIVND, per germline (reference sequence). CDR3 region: CASNGGRESSPLHF. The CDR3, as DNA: TGTGCCAGTAATGGTGGCAGGGAAAGTTCACCCCTCCACTTT.

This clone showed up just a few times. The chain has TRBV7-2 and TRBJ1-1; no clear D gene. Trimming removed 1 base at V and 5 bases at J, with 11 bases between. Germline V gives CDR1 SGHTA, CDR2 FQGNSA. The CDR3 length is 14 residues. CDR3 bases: TGTGCCAGCAGCTTAGAACCGGGTGTGACTGAAGCTTTCTTT. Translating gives CASSLEPGVTEAFF.

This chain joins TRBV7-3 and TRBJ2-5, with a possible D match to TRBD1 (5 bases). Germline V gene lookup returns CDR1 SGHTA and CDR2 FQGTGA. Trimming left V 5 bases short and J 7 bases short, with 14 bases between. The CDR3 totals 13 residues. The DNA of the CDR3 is TGTGCCAGCAGCAAAGGGGCTTCTGCGACCCAGTACTTC. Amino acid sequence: CASSKGASATQYF.

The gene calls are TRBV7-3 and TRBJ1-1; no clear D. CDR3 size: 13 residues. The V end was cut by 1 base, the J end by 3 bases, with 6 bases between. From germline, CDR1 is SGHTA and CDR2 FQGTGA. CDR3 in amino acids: CASSLNRDTEAFF. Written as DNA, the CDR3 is TGTGCCAGCAGCTTAAATCGTGACACTGAAGCTTTCTTT. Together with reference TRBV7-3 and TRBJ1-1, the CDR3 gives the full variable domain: GAGVSQTPSNKVTEKGKYVELRCDPISGHTALYWYRQSLGQGPEFLIYFQGTGAADDSGLPNDRFFAVRPEGSVSTLKIQRTERGDSAVYLCASSLNRDTEAFFGQGTRLTVV.

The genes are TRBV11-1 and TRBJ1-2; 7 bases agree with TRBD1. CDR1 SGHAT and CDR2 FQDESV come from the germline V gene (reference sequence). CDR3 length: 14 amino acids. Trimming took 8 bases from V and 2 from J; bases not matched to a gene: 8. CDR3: CASGQDSKNYGYTF. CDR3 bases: TGTGCCAGCGGACAGGACAGCAAGAACTATGGCTACACCTTC.

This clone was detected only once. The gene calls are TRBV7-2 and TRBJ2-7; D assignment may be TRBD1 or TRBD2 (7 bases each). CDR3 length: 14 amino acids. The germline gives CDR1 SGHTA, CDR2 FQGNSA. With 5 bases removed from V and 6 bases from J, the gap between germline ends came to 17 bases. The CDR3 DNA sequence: TGTGCCAGCAGCGCCACGACAGGGAGGGTCGAGCAGTACTTC. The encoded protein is CASSATTGRVEQYF.

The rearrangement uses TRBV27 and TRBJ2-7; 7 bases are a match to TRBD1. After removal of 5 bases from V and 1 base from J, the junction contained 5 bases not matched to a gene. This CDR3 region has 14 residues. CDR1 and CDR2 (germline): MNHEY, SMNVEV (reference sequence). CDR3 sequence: CASSLRTGSYEQYF. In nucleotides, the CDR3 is TGTGCCAGCAGTCTCCGGACAGGATCCTACGAGCAGTACTTC.

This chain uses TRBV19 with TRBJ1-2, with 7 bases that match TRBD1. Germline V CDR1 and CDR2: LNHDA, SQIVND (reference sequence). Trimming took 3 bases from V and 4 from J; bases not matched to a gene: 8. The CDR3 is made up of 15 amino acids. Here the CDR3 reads CASSISGAGGYGYTF. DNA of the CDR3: TGTGCCAGTAGTATCTCAGGTGCAGGGGGCTATGGCTACACCTTC.

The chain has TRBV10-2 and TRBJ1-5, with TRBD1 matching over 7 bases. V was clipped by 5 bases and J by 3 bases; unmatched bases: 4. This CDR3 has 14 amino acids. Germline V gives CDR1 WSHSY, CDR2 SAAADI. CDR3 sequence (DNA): TGCGCCAGCAGTAGGGACAGCTTCAATCAGCCCCAGCATTTT. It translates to CASSRDSFNQPQHF.

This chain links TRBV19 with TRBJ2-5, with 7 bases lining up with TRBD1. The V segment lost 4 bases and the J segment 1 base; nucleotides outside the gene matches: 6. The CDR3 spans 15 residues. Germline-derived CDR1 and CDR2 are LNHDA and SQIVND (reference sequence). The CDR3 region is CASSTGQASQETQYF. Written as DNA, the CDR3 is TGTGCCAGTAGTACTGGACAGGCCTCCCAAGAGACCCAGTACTTC.

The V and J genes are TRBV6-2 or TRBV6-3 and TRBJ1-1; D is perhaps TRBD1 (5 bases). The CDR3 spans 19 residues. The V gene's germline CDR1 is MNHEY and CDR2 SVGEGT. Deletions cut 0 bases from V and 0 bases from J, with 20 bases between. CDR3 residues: CASSYSSGDRRSLNTEAFF. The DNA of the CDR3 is TGTGCCAGCAGTTACTCGAGCGGGGACCGCCGATCCTTGAACACTGAAGCTTTCTTT.

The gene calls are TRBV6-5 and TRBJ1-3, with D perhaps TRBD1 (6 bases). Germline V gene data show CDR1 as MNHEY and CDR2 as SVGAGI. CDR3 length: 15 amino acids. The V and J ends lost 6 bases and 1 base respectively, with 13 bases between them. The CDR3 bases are TGTGCCAGCAGCCTCGGCAGGGGATCTGGAAACACCATATATTTT. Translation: CASSLGRGSGNTIYF.

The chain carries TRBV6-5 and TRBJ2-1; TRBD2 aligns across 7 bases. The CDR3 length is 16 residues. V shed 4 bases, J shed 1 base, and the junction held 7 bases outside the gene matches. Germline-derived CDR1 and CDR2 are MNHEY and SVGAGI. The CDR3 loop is CASSSKRDPSYNEQFF. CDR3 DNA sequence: TGTGCCAGCAGTTCAAAGCGGGACCCATCCTACAATGAGCAGTTCTTC.

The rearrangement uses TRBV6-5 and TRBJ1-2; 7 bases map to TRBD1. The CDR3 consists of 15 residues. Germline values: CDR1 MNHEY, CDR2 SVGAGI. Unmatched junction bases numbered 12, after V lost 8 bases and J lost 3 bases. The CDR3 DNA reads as TGTGCCAGCCGGCCCGGGACAGCCGAAGACTATGGCTACACCTTC. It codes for CASRPGTAEDYGYTF.

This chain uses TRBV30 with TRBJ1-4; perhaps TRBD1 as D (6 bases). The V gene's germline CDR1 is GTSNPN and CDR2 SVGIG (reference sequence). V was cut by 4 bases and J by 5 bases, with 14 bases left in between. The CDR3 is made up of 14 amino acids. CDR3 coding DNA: TGTGCCTGGACCACAGGGAAATTCAATGAAAAACTGTTTTTT. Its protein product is CAWTTGKFNEKLFF.

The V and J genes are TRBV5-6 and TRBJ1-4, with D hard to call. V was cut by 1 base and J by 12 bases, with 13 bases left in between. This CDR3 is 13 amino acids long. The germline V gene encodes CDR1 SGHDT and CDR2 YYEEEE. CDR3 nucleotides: TGTGCCAGCAGCTTGCAAGGTCCCGGGGAACTGTTTTTT. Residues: CASSLQGPGELFF.

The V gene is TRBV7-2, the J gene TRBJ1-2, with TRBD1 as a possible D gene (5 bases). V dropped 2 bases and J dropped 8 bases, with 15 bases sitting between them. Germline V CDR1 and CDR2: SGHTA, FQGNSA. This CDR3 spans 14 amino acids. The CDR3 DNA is TGTGCCAGCAGCTTAACCGACAGCCGGGGCGGCTACACCTTC. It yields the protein CASSLTDSRGGYTF. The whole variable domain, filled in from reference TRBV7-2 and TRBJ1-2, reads GAGVSQSPSNKVTEKGKDVELRCDPISGHTALYWYRQSLGQGLEFLIYFQGNSAPDKSGLPSDRFSAERTGGSVSTLTIQRTQQEDSAVYLCASSLTDSRGGYTFGSGTRLTVV.

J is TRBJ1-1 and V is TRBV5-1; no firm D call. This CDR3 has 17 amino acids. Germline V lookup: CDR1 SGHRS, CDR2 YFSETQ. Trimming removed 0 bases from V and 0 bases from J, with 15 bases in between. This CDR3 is CASSLAEGLSMNTEAFF. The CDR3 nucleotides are TGCGCCAGCAGCTTGGCTGAGGGCTTATCGATGAACACTGAAGCTTTCTTT. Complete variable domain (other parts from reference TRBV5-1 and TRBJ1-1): KAGVTQTPRYLIKTRGQQVTLSCSPISGHRSVSWYQQTPGQGLQFLFEYFSETQRNKGNFPGRFSGRQFSNSRSEMNVSTLELGDSALYLCASSLAEGLSMNTEAFFGQGTRLTVV.

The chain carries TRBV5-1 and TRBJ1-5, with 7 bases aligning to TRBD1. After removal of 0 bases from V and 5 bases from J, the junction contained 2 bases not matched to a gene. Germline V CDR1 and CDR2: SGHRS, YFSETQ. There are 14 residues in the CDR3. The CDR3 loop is CASSLGGGDQPQHF. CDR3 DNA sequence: TGCGCCAGCAGCTTGGGAGGGGGCGATCAGCCCCAGCATTTT. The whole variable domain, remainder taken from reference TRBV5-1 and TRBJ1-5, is KAGVTQTPRYLIKTRGQQVTLSCSPISGHRSVSWYQQTPGQGLQFLFEYFSETQRNKGNFPGRFSGRQFSNSRSEMNVSTLELGDSALYLCASSLGGGDQPQHFGDGTRLSIL.